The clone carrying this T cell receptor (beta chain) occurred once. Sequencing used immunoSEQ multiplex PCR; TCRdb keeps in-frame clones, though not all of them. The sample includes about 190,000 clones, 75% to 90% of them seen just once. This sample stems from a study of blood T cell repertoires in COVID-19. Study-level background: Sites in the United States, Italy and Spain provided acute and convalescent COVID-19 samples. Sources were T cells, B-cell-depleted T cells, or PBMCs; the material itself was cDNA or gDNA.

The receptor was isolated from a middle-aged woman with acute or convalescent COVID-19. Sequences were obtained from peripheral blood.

In DNA form, the CDR3 reads TGTGCCAGCAGCCGCCTGAGGCGCCTGACAGAGACCCAGTACTTC. Its translation is CASSRLRRLTETQYF. This chain connects TRBV4-2 to TRBJ2-5; D is undetermined. The CDR3 is 15 amino acids. Trimming took off 4 bases at V and 4 bases at J, with 16 bases between the two ends. Germline CDR1 and CDR2: LGHNA and YNFKEQ.